Listed here are 11 T cell receptor beta chains from one sample, sequenced in a study of shared clonotypes between healthy human individuals. Generated by immunoSEQ multiplex PCR, the TCRdb table keeps only in-frame clones and is missing some. The sample has about 490,000 clones; 75% to 85% are singletons. Source material: PBMCs. The receptors stem from a woman in her thirties or forties in good health. Some clones in this sample may be carry-over from other donors' samples.

The chain is built from TRBV18 and TRBJ2-1; D remains ambiguous. V was shortened by 3 bases and J by 0 bases, with 15 bases between the two germline ends. The CDR3 is made up of 17 amino acids. The germline CDR1 and CDR2 sequences are KGHSH and LQKENI. The CDR3 DNA reads TGTGCCAGCTCACCCCGCCCCCCCACTTCCTCCTACAATGAGCAGTTCTTC. Its translation is CASSPRPPTSSYNEQFF.

In regard to this clone: An end of the junction does not agree with germline; a read error may underlie this. The V and J genes are TRBV28 and TRBJ1-1; TRBD1 is a possible D gene (6 bases). The CDR3 runs 11 residues. Germline values: CDR1 MDHEN, CDR2 SYDVKM. The CDR3 sequence: CASRGYTEAFF. CDR3 bases: TGTGCGAGCAGGGGATACACTGAAGCTTTCTTT.

This clone was picked up a small number of times. V is TRBV5-6 and J is TRBJ2-2; D call uncertain. CDR1 and CDR2 from the germline V gene are SGHDT and YYEEEE. The CDR3 covers 16 residues. V shed 0 bases and J shed 1 base, with 10 bases lying between them. CDR3 bases: TGTGCCAGCAGCTTGGGTCCGAAAATGAACACCGGGGAGCTGTTTTTT. It encodes CASSLGPKMNTGELFF.

The chain employs TRBV28 and TRBJ2-2; a weak D match, TRBD2 (6 bases). V was pared by 10 bases and J by 1 base, with 10 bases between. There are 13 residues in the CDR3. Germline values: CDR1 MDHEN, CDR2 SYDVKM. The CDR3 loop is CATWRGNTGELFF. The CDR3 DNA reads TGTGCCACCTGGAGGGGGAACACCGGGGAGCTGTTTTTT.

A note on this clone: Since a far larger clone is one base different, this is likely a read error. The chain has TRBV25-1 and TRBJ1-1, with 8 bases matching TRBD1. Germline CDR1 is MGHDK and CDR2 is SYGVNS. The CDR3 contains 17 residues. CDR3 sequence: CASGEPRTGQGSTEAFF. In DNA form, the CDR3 reads TGTGCCAGCGGTGAACCCCGGACAGGGCAAGGTTCCACTGAAGCTTTCTTT.

The chain is built from TRBV5-8 and TRBJ2-5; TRBD1 matches at 11 bases. Trimming took 3 bases from V and 2 from J; bases not matched to a gene: 3. This CDR3 is 15 amino acids long. Per the germline V gene, CDR1 is SGHTS and CDR2 is YDEGEE. DNA for the CDR3: TGTGCCAGCAGCTACGGGACAGGGGGACAAGAGACCCAGTACTTC. It specifies CASSYGTGGQETQYF. Combining the CDR3 with reference TRBV5-8 and TRBJ2-5 gives the whole variable domain EAGVTQSPTHLIKTRGQQATLRCSPISGHTSVYWYQQALGLGLQFLLWYDEGEERNRGNFPPRFSGRQFPNYSSELNVNALELEDSALYLCASSYGTGGQETQYFGPGTRLLVL.

The V call is TRBV6-4, the J call TRBJ2-1, with 14 bases matching TRBD2. Germline V CDR1 and CDR2: MRHNA, SNTAGT. With 7 bases clipped from V and 4 bases from J, the junction kept 9 bases outside the gene matches. The CDR3 has 17 amino acids. The CDR3 nucleotides are TGTGCCAGCATTCCGACTAGCGGGAGGGATGCATACAATGAGCAGTTCTTC. It encodes CASIPTSGRDAYNEQFF.

J is TRBJ1-2 and V is TRBV29-1, with TRBD1 matching over 8 bases. CDR3 length equals 12 residues. Germline assignment: CDR1 SQVTM and CDR2 ANQGSEA. With 6 bases clipped from V and 5 bases from J, the junction kept 5 bases outside the gene matches. The CDR3 DNA follows: TGCAGCGTAGACAACAGGGGGTATGGCTACACCTTC. It codes for CSVDNRGYGYTF.

This sequence joins TRBV5-6 and TRBJ2-7; possible D gene TRBD1, 6 bases. Germline V CDR1 and CDR2: SGHDT, YYEEEE. V lost 4 bases and J 12 bases, leaving 29 bases between the germline ends. The CDR3 is 16 residues long. CDR3: CASSQEYRDPFDARYF. DNA for the CDR3: TGTGCCAGCAGCCAAGAATACAGGGACCCGTTTGATGCTCGGTACTTC.

V usage is TRBV29-1 and J usage is TRBJ1-1, with 9 bases matching TRBD1. The CDR3 is 13 amino acids. With V trimmed by 7 bases and J by 4 bases, 7 bases remained unmatched. Germline CDR1 reads SQVTM; CDR2 reads ANQGSEA. The CDR3 sequence: CSGAQGARTEAFF. CDR3 in DNA: TGCAGCGGGGCACAGGGGGCGCGCACTGAAGCTTTCTTT.

In this sample, this clone turned up a few times. Possible read error: a much larger clone is one base away. The genes are TRBV28 and TRBJ1-5, with D hard to call. Germline V CDR1 and CDR2: MDHEN, SYDVKM. The CDR3 runs to 12 residues. V was trimmed by 11 bases and J by 1 base, leaving 9 bases between them. CDR3 DNA sequence: TGTGCCGGCCTGGACAGCAATCAGCCCCAGCATTTT. Amino acids: CAGLDSNQPQHF.